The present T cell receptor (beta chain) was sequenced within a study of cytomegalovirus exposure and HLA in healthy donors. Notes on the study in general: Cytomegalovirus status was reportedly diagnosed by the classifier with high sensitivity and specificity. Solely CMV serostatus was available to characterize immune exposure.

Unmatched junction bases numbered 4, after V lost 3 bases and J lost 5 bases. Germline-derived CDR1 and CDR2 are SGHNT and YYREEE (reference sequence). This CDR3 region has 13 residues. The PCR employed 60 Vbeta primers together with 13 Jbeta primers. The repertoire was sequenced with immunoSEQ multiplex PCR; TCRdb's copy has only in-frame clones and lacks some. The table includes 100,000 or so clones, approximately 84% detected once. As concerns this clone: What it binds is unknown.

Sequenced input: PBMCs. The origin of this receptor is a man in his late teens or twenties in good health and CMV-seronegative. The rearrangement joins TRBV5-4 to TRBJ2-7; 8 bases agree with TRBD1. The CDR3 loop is CASSWDRRNEQYF. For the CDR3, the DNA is TGTGCCAGCAGCTGGGACAGGAGAAACGAGCAGTACTTC.